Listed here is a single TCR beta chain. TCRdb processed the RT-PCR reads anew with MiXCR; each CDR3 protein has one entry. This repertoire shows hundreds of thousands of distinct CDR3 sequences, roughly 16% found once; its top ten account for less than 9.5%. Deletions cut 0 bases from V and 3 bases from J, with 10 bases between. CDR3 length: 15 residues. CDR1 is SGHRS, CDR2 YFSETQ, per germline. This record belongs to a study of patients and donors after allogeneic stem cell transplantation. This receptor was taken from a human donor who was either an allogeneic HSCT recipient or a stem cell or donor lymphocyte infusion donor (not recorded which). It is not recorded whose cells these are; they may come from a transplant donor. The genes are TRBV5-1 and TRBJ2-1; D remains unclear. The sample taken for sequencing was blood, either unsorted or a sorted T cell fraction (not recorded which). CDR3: CASSLDSGIYNEQFF. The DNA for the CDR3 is TGCGCCAGCAGCTTGGACAGTGGGATCTACAATGAGCAGTTCTTC.